This T cell receptor (beta chain) was sequenced in a study of a mutant IDH1 vaccine in newly diagnosed glioma. A remark on this clone: Its antigen is unknown.

Here immunoSEQ multiplex PCR was the method, and the copy in TCRdb shows in-frame clones only, minus some. The sample yields tens of thousands of clones, approximately 78% seen once. Described time point: week 47, end of study. Every single dose of the vaccine, 300 ug of mutant IDH1 20-mer peptide, came with topical imiquimod. J gave up 0 bases and V 5 bases, and 12 bases lay outside the gene matches. Per germline, CDR1 SGHVS and CDR2 FQNEAQ. The CDR3 has 17 residues. The TCR comes from a man aged 40-55 years with glioma. The sample was PBMCs, taken from a glioma patient whose treatment included an IDH1 peptide vaccine. The chain is built from TRBV7-8 and TRBJ1-1; 7 bases match TRBD1. As DNA, the CDR3 is TGTGCCAGCAGCCGCCGGGACAGTGATACCATGAACACTGAAGCTTTCTTT. It encodes CASSRRDSDTMNTEAFF.